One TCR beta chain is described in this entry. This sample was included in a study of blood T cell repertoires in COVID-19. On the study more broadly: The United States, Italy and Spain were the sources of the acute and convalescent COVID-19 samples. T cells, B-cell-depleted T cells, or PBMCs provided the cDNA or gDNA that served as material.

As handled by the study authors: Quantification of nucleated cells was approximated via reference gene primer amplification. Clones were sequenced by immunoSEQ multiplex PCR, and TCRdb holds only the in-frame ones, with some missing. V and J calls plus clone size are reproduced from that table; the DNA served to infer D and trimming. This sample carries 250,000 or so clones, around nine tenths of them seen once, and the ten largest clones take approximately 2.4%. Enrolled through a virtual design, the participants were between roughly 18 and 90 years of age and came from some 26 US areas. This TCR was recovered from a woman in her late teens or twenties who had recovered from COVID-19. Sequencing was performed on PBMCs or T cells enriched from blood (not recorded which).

The CDR3 DNA sequence: TGTGCCAGCTCAGCGGGAAACTCTGGAAACACCATATATTTT. Translated, it gives CASSAGNSGNTIYF. The chain couples TRBV18 to TRBJ1-3; D not certain. Trimming pared 5 bases from V and 0 bases from J, leaving 8 bases between. This CDR3 contains 14 residues. CDR1 and CDR2 (germline): KGHSH, LQKENI.